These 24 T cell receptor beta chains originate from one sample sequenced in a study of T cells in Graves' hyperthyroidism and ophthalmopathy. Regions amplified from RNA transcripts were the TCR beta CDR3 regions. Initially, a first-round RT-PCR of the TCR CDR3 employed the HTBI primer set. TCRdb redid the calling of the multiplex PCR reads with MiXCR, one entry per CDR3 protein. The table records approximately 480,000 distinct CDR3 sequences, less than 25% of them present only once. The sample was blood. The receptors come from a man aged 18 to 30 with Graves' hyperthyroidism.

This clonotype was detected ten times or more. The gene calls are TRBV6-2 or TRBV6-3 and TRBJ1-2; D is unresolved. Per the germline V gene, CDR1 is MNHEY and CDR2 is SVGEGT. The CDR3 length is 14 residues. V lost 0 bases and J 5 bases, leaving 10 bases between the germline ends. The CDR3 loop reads CASSYSTVPYGYTF. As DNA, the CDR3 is TGTGCCAGCAGTTACTCTACAGTCCCTTATGGCTACACCTTC.

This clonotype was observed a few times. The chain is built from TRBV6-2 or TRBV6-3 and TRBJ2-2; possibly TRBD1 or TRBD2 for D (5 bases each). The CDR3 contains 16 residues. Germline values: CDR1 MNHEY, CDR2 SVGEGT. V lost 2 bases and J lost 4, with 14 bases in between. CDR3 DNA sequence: TGTGCCAGCAGTTACCCGGTGAGGGGACCCACCGGGGAGCTGTTTTTT. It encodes CASSYPVRGPTGELFF.

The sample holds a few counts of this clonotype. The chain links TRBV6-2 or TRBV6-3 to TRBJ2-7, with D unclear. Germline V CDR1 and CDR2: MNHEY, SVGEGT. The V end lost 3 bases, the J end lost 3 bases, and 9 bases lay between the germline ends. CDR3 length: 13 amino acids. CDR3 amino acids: CASSYQQLYEQYF. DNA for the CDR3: TGTGCCAGCAGTTATCAACAGCTCTACGAGCAGTACTTC.

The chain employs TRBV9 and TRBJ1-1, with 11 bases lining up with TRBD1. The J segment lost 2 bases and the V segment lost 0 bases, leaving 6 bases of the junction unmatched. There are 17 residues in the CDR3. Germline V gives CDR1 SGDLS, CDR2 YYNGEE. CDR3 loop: CASSVEPGTGGNTEAFF. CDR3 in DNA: TGTGCCAGCAGCGTAGAACCGGGGACAGGGGGAAACACTGAAGCTTTCTTT.

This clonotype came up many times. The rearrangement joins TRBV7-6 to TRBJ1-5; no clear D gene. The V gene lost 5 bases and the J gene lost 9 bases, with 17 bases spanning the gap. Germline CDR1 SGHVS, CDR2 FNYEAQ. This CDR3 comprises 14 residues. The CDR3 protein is CASSKDQDLGPQHF. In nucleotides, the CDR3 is TGTGCCAGCAGCAAAGACCAGGACTTAGGGCCCCAGCATTTT. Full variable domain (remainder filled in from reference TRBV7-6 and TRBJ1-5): GAGVSQSPRYKVTKRGQDVALRCDPISGHVSLYWYRQALGQGPEFLTYFNYEAQQDKSGLPNDRFSAERPEGSISTLTIQRTEQRDSAMYRCASSKDQDLGPQHFGDGTRLSIL.

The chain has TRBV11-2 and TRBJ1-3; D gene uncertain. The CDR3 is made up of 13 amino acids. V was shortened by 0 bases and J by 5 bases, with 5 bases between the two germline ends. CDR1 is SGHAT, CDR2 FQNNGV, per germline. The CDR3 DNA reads TGTGCCAGCAGCTTAGAACATCGAAACACCATATATTTT. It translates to CASSLEHRNTIYF.

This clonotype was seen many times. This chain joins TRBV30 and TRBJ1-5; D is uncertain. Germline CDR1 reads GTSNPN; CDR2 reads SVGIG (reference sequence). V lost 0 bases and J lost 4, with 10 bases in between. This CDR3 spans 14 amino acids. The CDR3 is CAWSVLLGNQPQHF. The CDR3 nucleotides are TGTGCCTGGAGTGTACTGTTGGGAAATCAGCCCCAGCATTTT.

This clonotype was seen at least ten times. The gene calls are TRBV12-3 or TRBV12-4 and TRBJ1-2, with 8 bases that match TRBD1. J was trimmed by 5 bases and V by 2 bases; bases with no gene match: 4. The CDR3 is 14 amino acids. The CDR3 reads CASSLLGTGYGYTF. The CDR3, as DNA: TGTGCCAGCAGTTTACTCGGGACAGGATATGGCTACACCTTC.

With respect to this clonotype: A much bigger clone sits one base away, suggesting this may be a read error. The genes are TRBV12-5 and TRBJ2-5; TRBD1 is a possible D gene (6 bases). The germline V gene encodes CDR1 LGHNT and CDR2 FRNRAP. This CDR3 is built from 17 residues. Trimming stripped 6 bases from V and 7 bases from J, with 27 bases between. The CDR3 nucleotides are TGTGCTAGTGGGCCCTTGGGGGCAGCCCCTCTAGAGGGGACCCAGTACTTC. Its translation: CASGPLGAAPLEGTQYF.

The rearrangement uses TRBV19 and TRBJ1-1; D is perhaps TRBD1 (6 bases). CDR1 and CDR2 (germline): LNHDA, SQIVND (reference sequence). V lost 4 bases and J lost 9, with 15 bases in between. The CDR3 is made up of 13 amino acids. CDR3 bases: TGTGCCAGTAGTACCCAGGACAGAACTAAAGCTTTCTTT. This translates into CASSTQDRTKAFF.

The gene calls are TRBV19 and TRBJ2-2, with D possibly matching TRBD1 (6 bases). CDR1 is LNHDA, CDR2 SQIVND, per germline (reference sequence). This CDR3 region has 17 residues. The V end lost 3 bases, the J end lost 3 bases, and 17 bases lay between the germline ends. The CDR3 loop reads CASSIPTGLTHTGELFF. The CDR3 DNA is TGTGCCAGTAGTATCCCAACAGGGTTGACCCACACCGGGGAGCTGTTTTTT.

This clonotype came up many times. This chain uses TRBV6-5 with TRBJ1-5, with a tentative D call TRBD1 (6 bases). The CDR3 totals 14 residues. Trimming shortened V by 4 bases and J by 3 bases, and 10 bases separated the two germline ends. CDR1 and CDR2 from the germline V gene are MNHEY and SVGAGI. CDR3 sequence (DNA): TGTGCCAGCAGTTCCGGGACAAACAATCAGCCCCAGCATTTT. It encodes CASSSGTNNQPQHF.

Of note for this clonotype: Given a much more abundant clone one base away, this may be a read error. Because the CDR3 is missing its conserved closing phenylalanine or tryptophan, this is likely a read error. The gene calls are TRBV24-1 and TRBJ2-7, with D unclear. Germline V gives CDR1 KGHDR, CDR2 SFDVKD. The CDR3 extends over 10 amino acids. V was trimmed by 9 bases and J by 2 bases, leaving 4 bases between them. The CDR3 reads CATPPYEQYY. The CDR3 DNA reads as TGTGCCACCCCGCCCTACGAGCAGTACTAC.

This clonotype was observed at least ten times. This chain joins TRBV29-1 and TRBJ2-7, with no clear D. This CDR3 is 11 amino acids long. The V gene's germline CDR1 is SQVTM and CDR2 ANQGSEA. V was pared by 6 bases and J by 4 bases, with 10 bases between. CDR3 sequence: CSVGLWYEQYF. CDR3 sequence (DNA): TGCAGCGTGGGATTGTGGTACGAGCAGTACTTC.

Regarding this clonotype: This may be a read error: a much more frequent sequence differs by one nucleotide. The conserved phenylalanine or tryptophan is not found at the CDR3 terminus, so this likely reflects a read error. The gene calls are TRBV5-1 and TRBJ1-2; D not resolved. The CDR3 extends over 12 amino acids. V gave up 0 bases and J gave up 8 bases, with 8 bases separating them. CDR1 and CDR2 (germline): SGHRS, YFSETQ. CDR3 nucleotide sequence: TGCGCCAGCAGCTTGGACGGCGGAGGCTACACCGTC. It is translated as CASSLDGGGYTV.

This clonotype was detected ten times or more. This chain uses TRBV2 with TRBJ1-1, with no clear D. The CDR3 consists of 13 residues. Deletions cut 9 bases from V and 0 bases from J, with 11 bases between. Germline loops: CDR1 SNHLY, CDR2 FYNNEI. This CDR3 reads CASSEGLNTEAFF. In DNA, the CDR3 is TGTGCCAGTAGCGAGGGATTGAACACTGAAGCTTTCTTT.

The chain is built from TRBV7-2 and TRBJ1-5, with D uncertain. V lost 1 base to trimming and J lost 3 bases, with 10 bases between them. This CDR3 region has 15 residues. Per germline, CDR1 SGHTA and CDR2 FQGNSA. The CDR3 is CASSLGSRANQPQHF. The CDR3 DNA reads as TGTGCCAGCAGCTTAGGAAGCCGCGCCAATCAGCCCCAGCATTTT.

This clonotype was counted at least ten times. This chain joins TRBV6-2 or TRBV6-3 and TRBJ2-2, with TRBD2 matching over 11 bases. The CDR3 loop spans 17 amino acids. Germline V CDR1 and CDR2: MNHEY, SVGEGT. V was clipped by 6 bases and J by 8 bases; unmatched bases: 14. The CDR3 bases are TGTGCCAGCAGCCCACCGACTAGCGGGGTCTCGAAAGGGGAGCTGTTTTTT. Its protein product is CASSPPTSGVSKGELFF.

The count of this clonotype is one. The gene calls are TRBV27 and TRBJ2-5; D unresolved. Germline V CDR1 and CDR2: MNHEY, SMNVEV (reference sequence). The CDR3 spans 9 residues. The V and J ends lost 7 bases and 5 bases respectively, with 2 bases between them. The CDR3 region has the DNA TGTGCCAGCAAGGAGACCCAGTACTTC. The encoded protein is CASKETQYF.

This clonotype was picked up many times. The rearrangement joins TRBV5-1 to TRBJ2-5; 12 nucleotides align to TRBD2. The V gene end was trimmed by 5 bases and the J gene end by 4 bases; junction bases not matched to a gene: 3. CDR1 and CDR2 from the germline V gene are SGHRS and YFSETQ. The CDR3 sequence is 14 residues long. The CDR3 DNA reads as TGCGCCAGCAGTAAGACTAGCGGGAGAGAGACCCAGTACTTC. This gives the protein CASSKTSGRETQYF.

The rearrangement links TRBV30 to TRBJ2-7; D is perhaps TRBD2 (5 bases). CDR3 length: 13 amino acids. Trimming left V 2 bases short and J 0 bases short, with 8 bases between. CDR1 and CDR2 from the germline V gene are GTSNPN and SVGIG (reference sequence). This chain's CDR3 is CAWSFSDSYEQYF. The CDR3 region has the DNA TGTGCCTGGAGTTTTAGCGACTCCTACGAGCAGTACTTC. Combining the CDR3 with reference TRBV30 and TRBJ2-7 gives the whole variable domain SQTIHQWPATLVQPVGSPLSLECTVEGTSNPNLYWYRQAAGRGLQLLFYSVGIGQISSEVPQNLSASRPQDRQFILSSKKLLLSDSGFYLCAWSFSDSYEQYFGPGTRLTVT.

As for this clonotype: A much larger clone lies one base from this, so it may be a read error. The CDR3 reads CASSDHRAPKGERTKAFF. CDR3 DNA sequence: TGTGCCAGCAGTGACCACAGGGCCCCTAAGGGGGAGCGCACTAAAGCTTTCTTT. V gene TRBV2 combines with J gene TRBJ1-1; a weak D match, TRBD1 (6 bases). CDR3 length equals 18 residues. Germline V gene sequence: CDR1 SNHLY, CDR2 FYNNEI.

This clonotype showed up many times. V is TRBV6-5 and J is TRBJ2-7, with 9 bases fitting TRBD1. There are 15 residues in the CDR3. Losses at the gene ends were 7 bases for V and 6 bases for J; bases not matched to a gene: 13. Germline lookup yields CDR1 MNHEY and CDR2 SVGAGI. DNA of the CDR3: TGTGCCAGCAAGTTCCGGACAGGGGTTTTAGGCGAGCAGTACTTC. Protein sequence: CASKFRTGVLGEQYF.

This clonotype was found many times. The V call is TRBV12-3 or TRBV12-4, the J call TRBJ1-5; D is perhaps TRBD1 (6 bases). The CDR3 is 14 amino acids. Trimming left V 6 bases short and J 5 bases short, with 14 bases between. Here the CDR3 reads CASSYRTADQPQHF. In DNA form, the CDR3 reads TGTGCCAGCAGCTACCGGACAGCGGATCAGCCCCAGCATTTT.